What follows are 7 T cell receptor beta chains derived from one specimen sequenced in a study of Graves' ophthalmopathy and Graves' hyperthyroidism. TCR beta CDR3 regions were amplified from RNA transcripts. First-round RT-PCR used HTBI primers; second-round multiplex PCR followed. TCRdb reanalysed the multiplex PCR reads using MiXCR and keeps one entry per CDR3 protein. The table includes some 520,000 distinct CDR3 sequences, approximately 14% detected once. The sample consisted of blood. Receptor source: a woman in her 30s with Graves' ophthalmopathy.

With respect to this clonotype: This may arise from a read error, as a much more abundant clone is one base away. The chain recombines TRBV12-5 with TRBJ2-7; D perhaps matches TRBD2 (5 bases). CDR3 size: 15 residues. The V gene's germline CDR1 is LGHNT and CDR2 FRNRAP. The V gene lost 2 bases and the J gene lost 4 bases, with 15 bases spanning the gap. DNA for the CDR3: TGTGCTAGTGGTTTGTCTGCGTCTACGGGGTACGAGCAGTACTTC. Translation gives CASGLSASTGYEQYF.

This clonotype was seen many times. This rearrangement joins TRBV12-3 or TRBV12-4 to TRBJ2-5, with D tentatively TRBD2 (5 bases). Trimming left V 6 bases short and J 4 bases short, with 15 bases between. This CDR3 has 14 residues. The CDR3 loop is CASSAWASGETQYF. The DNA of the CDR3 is TGTGCCAGCAGCGCCTGGGCGAGCGGAGAGACCCAGTACTTC.

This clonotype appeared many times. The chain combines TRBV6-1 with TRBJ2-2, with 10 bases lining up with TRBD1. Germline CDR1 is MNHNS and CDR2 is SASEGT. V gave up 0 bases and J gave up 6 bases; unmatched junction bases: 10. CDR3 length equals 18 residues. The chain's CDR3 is CASSEAWTGGLISGELFF. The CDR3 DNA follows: TGTGCCAGCAGTGAAGCCTGGACAGGGGGTTTAATTTCCGGGGAGCTGTTTTTT.

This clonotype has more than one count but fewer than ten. The CDR3 sequence: CASSPGARTNYGYTF. The CDR3 DNA reads TGTGCCAGCTCACCGGGAGCCAGAACTAACTATGGCTACACCTTC. The chain recombines TRBV18 with TRBJ1-2, with D hard to call. CDR1 and CDR2 (germline): KGHSH, LQKENI. CDR3 length: 15 amino acids. The V and J ends lost 3 bases and 0 bases respectively, with 11 bases between them.

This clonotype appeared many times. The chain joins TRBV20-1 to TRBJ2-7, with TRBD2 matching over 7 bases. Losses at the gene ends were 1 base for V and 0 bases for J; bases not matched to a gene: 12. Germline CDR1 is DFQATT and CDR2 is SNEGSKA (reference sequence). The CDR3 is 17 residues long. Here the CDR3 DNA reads TGCAGTGCTAGAGGTAGTGTGTGGCGGGAGAGCTCCTACGAGCAGTACTTC. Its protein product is CSARGSVWRESSYEQYF.

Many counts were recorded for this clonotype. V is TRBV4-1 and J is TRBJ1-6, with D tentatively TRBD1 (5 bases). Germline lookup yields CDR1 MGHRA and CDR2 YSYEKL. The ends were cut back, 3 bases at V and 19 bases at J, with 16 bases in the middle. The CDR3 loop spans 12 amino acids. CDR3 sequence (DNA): TGCGCCAGCAGCCACCTACAGGACTTTCTTCACTTT. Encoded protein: CASSHLQDFLHF.

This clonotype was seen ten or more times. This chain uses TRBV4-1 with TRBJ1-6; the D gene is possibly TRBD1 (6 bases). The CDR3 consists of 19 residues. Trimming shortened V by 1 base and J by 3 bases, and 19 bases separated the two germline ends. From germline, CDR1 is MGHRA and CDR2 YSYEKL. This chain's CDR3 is CASSQGTGQQISYNSPLHF. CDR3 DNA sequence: TGCGCCAGCAGCCAAGGGACTGGACAGCAGATCAGCTATAATTCACCCCTCCACTTT.